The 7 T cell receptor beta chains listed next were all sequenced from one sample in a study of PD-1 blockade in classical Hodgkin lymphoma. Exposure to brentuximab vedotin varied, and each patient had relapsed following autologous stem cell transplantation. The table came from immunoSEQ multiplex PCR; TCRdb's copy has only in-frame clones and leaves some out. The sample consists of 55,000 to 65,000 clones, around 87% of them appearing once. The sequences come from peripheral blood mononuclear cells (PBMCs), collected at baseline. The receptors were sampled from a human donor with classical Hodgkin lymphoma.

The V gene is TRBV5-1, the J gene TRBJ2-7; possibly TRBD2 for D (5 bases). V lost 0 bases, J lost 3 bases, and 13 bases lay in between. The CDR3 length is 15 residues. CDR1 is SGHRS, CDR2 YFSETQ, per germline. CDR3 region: CASSLVGVGYYEQYF. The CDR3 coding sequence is TGCGCCAGCAGCTTGGTCGGGGTTGGATACTACGAGCAGTACTTC.

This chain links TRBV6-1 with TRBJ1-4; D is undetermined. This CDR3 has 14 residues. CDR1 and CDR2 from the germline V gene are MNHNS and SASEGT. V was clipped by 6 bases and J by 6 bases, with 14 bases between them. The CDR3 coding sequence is TGTGCCAGCAGGACGGACGGGCCACATGAAAAACTGTTTTTT. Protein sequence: CASRTDGPHEKLFF.

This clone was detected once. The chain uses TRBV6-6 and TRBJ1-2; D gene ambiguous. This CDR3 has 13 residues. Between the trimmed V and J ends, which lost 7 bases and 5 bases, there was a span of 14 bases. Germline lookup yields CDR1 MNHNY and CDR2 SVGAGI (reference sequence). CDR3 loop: CASKILGTYGYTF. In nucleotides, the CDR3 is TGTGCCAGCAAGATACTAGGAACTTATGGCTACACCTTC.

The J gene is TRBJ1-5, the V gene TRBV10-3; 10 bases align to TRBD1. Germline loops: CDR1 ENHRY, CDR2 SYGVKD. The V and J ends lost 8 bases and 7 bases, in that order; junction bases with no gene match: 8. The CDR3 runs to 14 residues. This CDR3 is CAIRPGTGDQPQHF. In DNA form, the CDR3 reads TGTGCCATCCGACCCGGGACAGGGGACCAGCCCCAGCATTTT.

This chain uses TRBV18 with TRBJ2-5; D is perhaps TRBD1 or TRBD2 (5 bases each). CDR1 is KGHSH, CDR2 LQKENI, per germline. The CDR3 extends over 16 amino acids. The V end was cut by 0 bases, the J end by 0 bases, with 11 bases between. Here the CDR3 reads CASSPPGRAYQETQYF. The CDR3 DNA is TGTGCCAGCTCACCACCGGGACGGGCTTACCAAGAGACCCAGTACTTC.

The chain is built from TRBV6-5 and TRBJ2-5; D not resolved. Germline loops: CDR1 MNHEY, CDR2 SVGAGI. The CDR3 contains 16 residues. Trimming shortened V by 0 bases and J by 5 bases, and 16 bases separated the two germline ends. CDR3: CASSYSGPGLIETQYF. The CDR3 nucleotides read TGTGCCAGCAGTTACTCGGGTCCCGGTCTAATTGAGACCCAGTACTTC.

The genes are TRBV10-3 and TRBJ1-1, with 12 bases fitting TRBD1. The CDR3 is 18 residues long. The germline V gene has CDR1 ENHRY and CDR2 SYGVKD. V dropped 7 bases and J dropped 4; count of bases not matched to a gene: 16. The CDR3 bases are TGTGCCATCATGACCCGACCCGGGACAGGGGGCGCTGTCACTGAAGCTTTCTTT. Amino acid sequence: CAIMTRPGTGGAVTEAFF.